A selection of T cell receptor beta chains follows, all from one sample in a study of cytomegalovirus exposure and HLA in healthy donors. The data were produced by immunoSEQ multiplex PCR, yet TCRdb's version contains in-frame clones alone and is incomplete. Seen here are 180,000 or so clones, more than 70% observed once, and the top ten hold about 7.6%. Source material: PBMCs. The receptors were sampled from a woman aged 40 to 55 in good health and CMV-seropositive. Both conserved end residues are part of each CDR3. D genes are given only for firm matches. A clone size is listed for some rows: how often the clone was seen (once, few, many), or a class if it is expanded.

V gene	J gene	D gene	clone size	CDR3 DNA	CDR3 protein
TRBV6-1	TRBJ2-7	.	.	TGTGCCAGCAGTCGGGACTACGAGCAGTACTTC	CASSRDYEQYF
TRBV2	TRBJ1-1	.	.	TGTGCCAGCAGTGAGGAGAGGGTTGAAGCTTTCTTT	CASSEERVEAFF
TRBV9	TRBJ1-2	.	once	TGTGCCAGCAACAATGTCGGGGGTAACTATGGCTACACCTTC	CASNNVGGNYGYTF
TRBV19	TRBJ2-7	.	.	TGTGCCAGTAGTATAGCCGGCCGACAGCCGGGCGAGCAGTACTTC	CASSIAGRQPGEQYF
TRBV4-2	TRBJ1-2	TRBD1	.	TGTGCCAGCAGCCGGGTCGAGGGCAGGGGGTCTAGGGGCTACACCTTC	CASSRVEGRGSRGYTF
TRBV15	TRBJ1-3	.	.	TGTGCCACCAGCGGCGACCGAAAGGGGGACCTTAGCTCTGGAAACACCATATATTTT	CATSGDRKGDLSSGNTIYF
TRBV7-3	TRBJ2-1	.	once	TGTGCCAGCAGCTTTAGCGGCGGCGAGCAGTTCTTC	CASSFSGGEQFF
TRBV7-2	TRBJ2-7	TRBD1	.	TGTGCCAGCAGCCTAGGGACAGAGAGCTCCTACGAGCAGTACTTC	CASSLGTESSYEQYF
TRBV7-9	TRBJ2-1	.	.	TGTGCCAGCAGCTTCGCCCCCCTCAGAGGGATGGATGAGCAGTTCTTC	CASSFAPLRGMDEQFF
TRBV5-1	TRBJ1-5	TRBD1	.	TGCGCCAGCAGCTCAGGACAGGGCAGTCAGCCCCAGCATTTT	CASSSGQGSQPQHF
TRBV6-1	TRBJ1-2	.	.	TGTGCCAGCAGTGAAGTTGGCAGGGGACTAGGCTACACCTTC	CASSEVGRGLGYTF
TRBV28	TRBJ2-2	TRBD2	.	TGTGCCAGCAGCGGGACTAGCGGGAGGAACACCGGGGAGCTGTTTTTT	CASSGTSGRNTGELFF
TRBV7-3	TRBJ2-1	.	.	TGTGCCAGCAGCTCTAGCGTCAGCTCCTACAATGAGCAGTTCTTC	CASSSSVSSYNEQFF
TRBV7-2	TRBJ1-2	.	.	TGTGCCAGCAGCTTAGAGGGACTAGCTAACTATGGCTACACCTTC	CASSLEGLANYGYTF
TRBV5-4	TRBJ1-1	.	.	TGTGCCAGCAGCGGCGGGGGGTGGGAAAACACTGAAGCTTTCTTT	CASSGGGWENTEAFF
TRBV9	TRBJ2-1	TRBD2	.	TGTGCCAGCAGCGTAGGCTCCGGGCTAGCGGGAGGGCTCTCCTACAATGAGCAGTTCTTC	CASSVGSGLAGGLSYNEQFF
TRBV7-3	TRBJ2-7	.	.	TGTGCCAGCAGCCTTCAGGGCCGGGGGAGCGAGCAGTACTTC	CASSLQGRGSEQYF
TRBV9	TRBJ2-2	.	once	TGTGCCAGCAGCGTAGCGGGGGTCTCCACCGGGGAGCTGTTTTTT	CASSVAGVSTGELFF
TRBV28	TRBJ2-7	TRBD1	.	TGTGCCAGCAGGGCCCCCCTCGGACAGGGCCTCTACGAGCAGTACTTC	CASRAPLGQGLYEQYF
TRBV28	TRBJ2-3	.	.	TGTGCCAGCATGGGTAGGGGTCGATCAGATACGCAGTATTTT	CASMGRGRSDTQYF
TRBV9	TRBJ1-1	.	.	TGTGCCAGCAGCGTAGTGGCCAACACTGAAGCTTTCTTT	CASSVVANTEAFF
TRBV5-4	TRBJ1-1	.	.	TGTGCCAGCAGCTTGGCGCCGGGCACTGAAGCTTTCTTT	CASSLAPGTEAFF
TRBV9	TRBJ1-3	TRBD1	once	TGTGCCAGCAGCGTTTCGGGACAGTTTAATTCTGGAAACACCATATATTTT	CASSVSGQFNSGNTIYF
TRBV11-2	TRBJ2-7	.	.	TGTGCCAGCAGCTTAGGACAGGCCAGCTCCTACGAGCAGTACTTC	CASSLGQASSYEQYF
TRBV7-3	TRBJ2-6	.	.	TGTGCCAGCAGCTTACAGGGGACTGGGGCCAACGTCCTGACTTTC	CASSLQGTGANVLTF
TRBV28	TRBJ2-3	TRBD2	.	TGTGCCAGCGCAACCGACGAACTAGCGGGCCTTTCCTCCACAGATACGCAGTATTTT	CASATDELAGLSSTDTQYF
TRBV7-2	TRBJ2-3	TRBD2	.	TGTGCCAGCAGCCCCGGTTTAGGGGCGGGAGTTGATACGCAGTATTTT	CASSPGLGAGVDTQYF
TRBV6-6	TRBJ2-1	TRBD1	.	TGTGCCAGCAACTACCCATCCGGGACAGGTAGTGATGAGCAGTTCTTC	CASNYPSGTGSDEQFF
TRBV5-1	TRBJ2-3	TRBD2	.	TGCGCCAGCAGCTTTTTACCGCAGGGTAGCGGGGATACGCAGTATTTT	CASSFLPQGSGDTQYF
TRBV27	TRBJ1-3	.	.	TGTGCCAGCAGTCCCATAGGCAGGGCTGGAAACACCATATATTTT	CASSPIGRAGNTIYF
TRBV19	TRBJ2-7	.	.	TGTGCCAGTAGTGTCGGGGTCTCCTACGAGCAGTACTTC	CASSVGVSYEQYF
TRBV7-8	TRBJ2-7	.	.	TGTGCCAGCAGCTTGAGGTCGACAGGAGCATGGCAGTACTTC	CASSLRSTGAWQYF
TRBV10-3	TRBJ1-1	.	.	TGTGCCAGCAGTTACAAGCGACAGAATACTGAAGCTTTCTTT	CASSYKRQNTEAFF
TRBV7-9	TRBJ2-6	TRBD1	.	TGTGCCAGCAGCGGGAGGGACAGGGAAAAAACCTCTGGGGCCAACGTCCTGACTTTC	CASSGRDREKTSGANVLTF
TRBV7-9	TRBJ2-1	.	.	TGTGCCAGCAGCGAGACGTACGGACAGTTCAATGAGCAGTTCTTC	CASSETYGQFNEQFF
TRBV6-6	TRBJ2-1	TRBD1	.	TGTGCCAGCGGGATAGACAGGGGGCAATTCAATGAGCAGTTCTTC	CASGIDRGQFNEQFF
TRBV18	TRBJ2-1	.	.	TGTGCCAGCTCACCACGACAGGACTACAATGAGCAGTTCTTC	CASSPRQDYNEQFF
TRBV19	TRBJ2-5	.	once	TGTGCCAGTAGTATAGACAGCCAAGAGACCCAGTACTTC	CASSIDSQETQYF
TRBV7-9	TRBJ2-2	.	.	TGTGCCAGCAGCTTAGTTACTAGCACCGGGGAGCTGTTTTTT	CASSLVTSTGELFF
TRBV10-2	TRBJ2-1	.	.	TGCGCCAGCAGTGATTCTGGGGGGAACTACAATGAGCAGTTCTTC	CASSDSGGNYNEQFF
TRBV6-1	TRBJ2-7	TRBD2	.	TGTGCCAGCAGTGGGCTAGCGGGAGGGCCGGGCTACGAGCAGTACTTC	CASSGLAGGPGYEQYF
TRBV6-6	TRBJ1-2	.	.	TGTGCCAGCAGTTACTCGAATGGGGGCGTCTATGGCTACACCTTC	CASSYSNGGVYGYTF
TRBV2	TRBJ1-4	.	.	TGTGCCAGCAGTGAAAGACAGCTTGAAAAACTGTTTTTT	CASSERQLEKLFF
TRBV10-3	TRBJ2-3	TRBD2	.	TGTGCCATCAGATCGCTAGCGGGAGTATCAGATACGCAGTATTTT	CAIRSLAGVSDTQYF
TRBV7-2	TRBJ2-7	.	few	TGTGCCAGCAGCTCATATAGGACGGGAACCTACGAGCAGTACTTC	CASSSYRTGTYEQYF
TRBV7-9	TRBJ2-1	.	.	TGTGCCAGCAGCTTAGACAGGGAAATTAAGCAGTTCTTC	CASSLDREIKQFF
TRBV6-5	TRBJ1-2	TRBD1	.	TGTGCCAGCAGTTTCGGACAGGGGTACGGCTACACCTTC	CASSFGQGYGYTF
TRBV6-1	TRBJ2-2	TRBD2	.	TGTGCCGGCACCTACAGCGGGATCACCGGGGAGCTGTTTTTT	CAGTYSGITGELFF
TRBV4-1	TRBJ2-1	.	.	TGCGCCAGCAGCCAAGTGTCCGTGACAGACTACAATGAGCAGTTCTTC	CASSQVSVTDYNEQFF
TRBV27	TRBJ2-7	TRBD1	.	TGTGCCAGCAAACCCGGGACAGGAGCAACCTACGAGCAGTACTTC	CASKPGTGATYEQYF